This T cell receptor (beta chain) derives from a study of cytomegalovirus exposure and HLA in healthy donors. Study outcomes and limitations: Reported performance of the classifier showed diagnosis of cytomegalovirus status with high specificity and sensitivity. Through in vitro validation, three CMV-associated chains were shown to be specific for CMV antigens. Whilst most TCR sequences proved rare, a subset of public TCRs occurred across many donors.

The V segment lost 4 bases and the J segment 1 base; nucleotides outside the gene matches: 10. The CDR3 contains 17 residues. The germline gives CDR1 SGHRS, CDR2 YFSETQ. Details on this clone: The antigen is not known.

Only in-frame clones appear in the TCRdb table, and some are missing; sequencing was by immunoSEQ multiplex PCR. The sample comprises about 180,000 clones, 87% of which are singletons, and more than 1.2% rests with the top ten. This receptor was taken from a woman under 40 in good health and CMV-seronegative. The gene calls are TRBV5-1 and TRBJ2-5; 10 nucleotides match TRBD2. Sequenced sample: PBMCs. The CDR3 DNA follows: TGCGCCAGCAGCGCCCTAGCGGGGGAGTACTTCCAAGAGACCCAGTACTTC. Its translation: CASSALAGEYFQETQYF.